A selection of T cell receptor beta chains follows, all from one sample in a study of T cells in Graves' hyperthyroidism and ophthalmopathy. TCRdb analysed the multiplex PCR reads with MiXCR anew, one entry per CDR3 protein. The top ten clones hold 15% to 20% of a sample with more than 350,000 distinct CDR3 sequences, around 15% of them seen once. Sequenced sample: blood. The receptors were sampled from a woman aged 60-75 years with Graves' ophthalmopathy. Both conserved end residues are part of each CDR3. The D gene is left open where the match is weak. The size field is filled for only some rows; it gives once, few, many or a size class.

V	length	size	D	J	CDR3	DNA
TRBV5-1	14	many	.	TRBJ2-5	CASSQHDYQETQYF	TGCGCCAGCAGCCAACACGACTACCAAGAGACCCAGTACTTC
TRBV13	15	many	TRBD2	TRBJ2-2	CASSFGTSISGELFF	TGTGCCAGCAGCTTCGGGACTAGCATCTCCGGGGAGCTGTTTTTT
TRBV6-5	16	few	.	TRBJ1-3	CASSYGPIISGNTIYF	TGTGCCAGCAGTTACGGGCCGATCATCTCTGGAAACACCATATATTTT
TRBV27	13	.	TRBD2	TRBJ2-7	CASKGLGAYEQYF	TGTGCCAGCAAGGGACTAGGAGCCTACGAGCAGTACTTC
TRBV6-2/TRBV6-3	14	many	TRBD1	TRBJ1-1	CATGQGILDTEAFF	TGTGCCACGGGACAGGGGATTTTGGACACTGAAGCTTTCTTT
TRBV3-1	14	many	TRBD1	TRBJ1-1	CASSHSGGNTEAFF	TGTGCCAGCAGCCACTCAGGGGGTAACACTGAAGCTTTCTTT
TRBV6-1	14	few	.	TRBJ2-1	CASIPRGTGGEQFF	TGTGCCAGCATTCCCCGCGGGACCGGCGGGGAGCAGTTCTTC
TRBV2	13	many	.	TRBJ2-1	CASPSEAYNEQFF	TGTGCCAGCCCCTCGGAAGCCTACAATGAGCAGTTCTTC
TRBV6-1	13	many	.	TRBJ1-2	CASSQQTGLGYTF	TGTGCCAGCAGTCAGCAGACAGGCCTGGGCTACACCTTC
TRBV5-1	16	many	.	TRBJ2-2	CASSQMGRSNTGELFF	TGCGCCAGCAGCCAGATGGGACGCTCGAACACCGGGGAGCTGTTTTTT
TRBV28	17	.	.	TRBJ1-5	CASSSRGGGMSNQPQHF	TGTGCCAGCAGTTCTCGGGGGGGGGGAATGAGCAATCAGCCCCAGCATTTT
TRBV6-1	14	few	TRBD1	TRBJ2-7	CASSEAWTGSEQYF	TGTGCCAGCAGTGAAGCCTGGACAGGGTCCGAGCAGTACTTC
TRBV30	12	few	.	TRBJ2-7	CAWSVDRYEQYF	TGTGCCTGGAGTGTCGACCGCTACGAGCAGTACTTC
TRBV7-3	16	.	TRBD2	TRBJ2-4	CASSPFSGGTSNIQYF	TGTGCCAGCAGCCCCTTCAGCGGCGGGACTAGCAACATTCAGTACTTC
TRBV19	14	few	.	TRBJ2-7	CASRSGTAEWEQYF	TGTGCCAGTAGGTCCGGGACGGCAGAATGGGAGCAGTACTTC
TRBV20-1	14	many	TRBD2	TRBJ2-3	CSTRGGGNTDTQYF	TGCAGTACTCGGGGGGGCGGAAACACAGATACGCAGTATTTT
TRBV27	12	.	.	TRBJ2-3	CASGSQGDTQYF	TGTGCCAGCGGCTCCCAGGGGGATACGCAGTATTTT
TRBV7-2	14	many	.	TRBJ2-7	CASSTLLGSDEQYF	TGTGCCAGCAGCACCCTTCTAGGTTCCGACGAGCAGTACTTC
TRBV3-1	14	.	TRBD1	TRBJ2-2	CASSSDQGAGELFF	TGTGCCAGCAGCTCGGACCAGGGGGCCGGGGAGCTGTTTTTT
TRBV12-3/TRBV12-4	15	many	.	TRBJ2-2	CASPRPSGGPGELFF	TGTGCCAGCCCAAGACCCTCCGGGGGGCCCGGGGAGCTGTTTTTT